Listed below are T cell receptor beta chains from one sample, sequenced in a study of molecular identifiers for immune sequencing clone quantification. TCRdb redid the calling of the PCR reads with MiXCR, one entry per CDR3 protein. Of roughly 55,000 distinct CDR3 sequences listed, roughly 38% are singletons. Sequences were obtained from naive CD8+ T cells from blood, with Jurkat cell RNA spiked in. These receptors were taken from a human donor in good health. Some libraries in this study had Jurkat cell RNA spiked in. Each CDR3 is given with its conserved first and last residue. Each record gives: J gene, clone size, D gene, V gene, CDR3 protein, CDR3 DNA. D genes are given only for firm matches. Only some rows state a clone size, as once, few, many or a class for expanded clones.

TRBJ2-7,few,NA,TRBV11-2,CAGSLDGYEQYF,TGTGCCGGCAGCTTGGACGGCTACGAGCAGTACTTC
TRBJ2-7,NA,NA,TRBV14,CASSEYEVSYEQYF,TGTGCCAGCAGCGAATATGAGGTTTCCTACGAGCAGTACTTC
TRBJ2-5,many,NA,TRBV13,CASSLEREETQYF,TGTGCCAGCAGCTTAGAGCGAGAAGAGACCCAGTACTTC
TRBJ1-1,NA,NA,TRBV4-3,CASSQILDTEAFF,TGCGCCAGCAGCCAGATTCTTGACACTGAAGCTTTCTTT
TRBJ2-7,NA,TRBD1,TRBV11-3,CASSPTGQGHPYEQYF,TGTGCCAGCAGCCCCACAGGACAGGGGCACCCCTACGAGCAGTACTTC
TRBJ1-4,NA,NA,TRBV12-3/TRBV12-4,CASSEAEKLVF,TGTGCCAGCAGCGAGGCGGAAAAACTGGTTTTT
TRBJ2-1,few,NA,TRBV11-2,CASRREARYNEQFF,TGTGCCAGCAGACGTGAAGCGCGGTACAATGAGCAGTTCTTC
TRBJ2-3,NA,TRBD1,TRBV9,CASSGGGGTDTQYF,TGTGCCAGCAGCGGAGGGGGCGGCACAGATACGCAGTATTTT
TRBJ1-5,many,TRBD1,TRBV28,CASSLGTAFSNQPQHF,TGTGCCAGCAGTTTGGGGACAGCCTTTAGCAATCAGCCCCAGCATTTT
TRBJ2-1,many,NA,TRBV24-1,CATSDFPPKAYGDEQFF,TGTGCCACCAGTGATTTCCCACCGAAGGCTTACGGCGATGAACAGTTCTTC
TRBJ2-2,NA,NA,TRBV2,CASSESGGENTGELFF,TGTGCCAGCAGTGAATCGGGCGGGGAGAACACCGGGGAGCTGTTTTTT
TRBJ2-1,once,TRBD2,TRBV5-6,CASSQSREGRNEQFF,TGTGCCAGCAGTCAGTCACGGGAGGGCCGCAATGAGCAGTTCTTC
TRBJ1-1,NA,TRBD1,TRBV4-3,CASSPTTGTAGGAFF,TGCGCCAGCAGCCCAACGACAGGGACAGCCGGGGGAGCTTTCTTT
TRBJ2-2,NA,TRBD2,TRBV5-6,CASSLGTSYTGELFF,TGTGCCAGCAGCTTAGGGACTAGTTACACCGGGGAGCTGTTTTTT
TRBJ1-4,many,NA,TRBV4-2,CASSLAVEKLFF,TGTGCCAGCAGCCTCGCCGTCGAAAAACTGTTTTTT
TRBJ2-3,few,TRBD2,TRBV27,CASNSGGSRTDTQYF,TGTGCCAGCAATTCAGGCGGGAGTAGGACAGATACGCAGTATTTT
TRBJ2-5,few,NA,TRBV20-1,CSARDSGTQYF,TGCAGTGCTAGAGATAGCGGGACCCAGTACTTC
TRBJ2-3,NA,NA,TRBV6-5,CASSYFGTHTETQYF,TGTGCCAGCAGTTATTTTGGGACTCACACAGAAACGCAGTATTTT
TRBJ1-3,NA,NA,TRBV7-6,CASSFSGSSGNTIYF,TGTGCCAGCAGCTTTAGTGGTAGCTCTGGAAACACCATATATTTT
TRBJ2-7,many,NA,TRBV28,CASSPTRTPRGYEQYF,TGTGCCAGCAGTCCAACCCGGACCCCCCGGGGATACGAGCAGTACTTC
TRBJ1-5,once,NA,TRBV5-3,CASSSKRGAVTPQHF,TGTGCCAGCAGCTCCAAACGCGGCGCGGTCACGCCCCAGCATTTT
TRBJ2-7,NA,NA,TRBV25-1,CASRGAPYEQYF,TGTGCCAGCAGGGGGGCACCCTACGAGCAGTACTTC
TRBJ2-7,few,NA,TRBV6-5,CASSYSGSPYEQYF,TGTGCCAGCAGTTACTCAGGGTCCCCCTACGAGCAGTACTTC
TRBJ2-1,many,NA,TRBV6-2/TRBV6-3,CASSYSKRGEQFF,TGTGCCAGCAGTTACTCTAAGCGTGGTGAGCAGTTCTTC
TRBJ2-2,many,TRBD1,TRBV7-2,CASSLGSFRDRDIPGELFF,TGTGCCAGCAGCTTAGGTAGTTTCCGGGACAGGGATATCCCCGGGGAGCTGTTTTTT
TRBJ2-3,few,TRBD1,TRBV7-9,CASSSMGQPPTDTQYF,TGTGCCAGCAGCTCCATGGGACAGCCTCCCACAGATACGCAGTATTTT
TRBJ2-7,NA,TRBD1,TRBV7-2,CASSLVGQGIYEQYF,TGTGCCAGCAGCTTAGTGGGACAGGGAATCTACGAGCAGTACTTC
TRBJ1-5,few,NA,TRBV2,CASSERRLSNQPQHF,TGTGCCAGCAGTGAAAGAAGGTTGAGTAATCAGCCCCAGCATTTT
TRBJ2-7,NA,NA,TRBV27,CASSLGGNEQYF,TGTGCCAGCAGTTTAGGGGGGAACGAGCAGTACTTC
TRBJ1-4,NA,NA,TRBV20-1,CSARGAPTNEKLFF,TGCAGTGCCCGGGGGGCCCCAACTAATGAAAAACTGTTTTTT
TRBJ2-3,many,NA,TRBV7-7,CASSLVAGADTQYF,TGTGCTAGCAGCTTAGTGGCCGGGGCAGATACGCAGTATTTT
TRBJ2-7,few,NA,TRBV4-2,CASSQGVPNSYEQYF,TGTGCCAGCAGCCAAGGGGTCCCGAACTCCTACGAGCAGTACTTC
TRBJ2-5,few,NA,TRBV13,CASSAYQETQYF,TGTGCCAGCAGCGCCTATCAAGAGACCCAGTACTTC
TRBJ2-7,medium-sized,NA,TRBV14,CASSRDSSWYEQYF,TGTGCCAGCAGCCGGGACTCAAGCTGGTACGAGCAGTACTTC
TRBJ2-3,many,TRBD2,TRBV7-2,CASSFLLAGVDTQYF,TGTGCCAGCAGCTTCCTACTAGCGGGAGTGGATACGCAGTATTTT
TRBJ2-1,NA,TRBD2,TRBV6-2/TRBV6-3,CATNLDAGLADNEQFF,TGTGCCACCAATTTGGACGCGGGACTAGCGGACAATGAGCAGTTCTTC
TRBJ2-7,many,TRBD2,TRBV7-9,CASSLGPTSGDYEQYF,TGTGCCAGCAGCTTAGGCCCAACTAGCGGGGACTACGAGCAGTACTTC
TRBJ2-3,NA,NA,TRBV5-4,CASSWGRGADTQYF,TGTGCCAGCAGCTGGGGGAGGGGGGCAGATACGCAGTATTTT
TRBJ2-6,NA,NA,TRBV19,CASSMGTIPWANVLTF,TGTGCCAGTAGTATGGGGACAATCCCTTGGGCCAACGTCCTGACTTTC
TRBJ2-7,many,TRBD2,TRBV5-6,CASSRWTSGGVEQYF,TGTGCCAGCAGCAGGTGGACTAGCGGGGGTGTCGAGCAGTACTTC
TRBJ2-5,few,NA,TRBV12-3/TRBV12-4,CASSLWGLQETQYF,TGTGCCAGCAGTTTGTGGGGGTTACAAGAGACCCAGTACTTC
TRBJ2-3,NA,TRBD2,TRBV3-1,CASSQDTSVSSDTQYF,TGTGCCAGCAGCCAAGATACTAGCGTGAGTTCAGATACGCAGTATTTT
TRBJ2-7,many,NA,TRBV10-3,CAISAEDEQYF,TGTGCCATCAGTGCCGAAGACGAGCAGTACTTC
TRBJ2-7,NA,NA,TRBV11-2,CASRMDTRREQYF,TGTGCCAGCAGGATGGACACTCGTCGGGAGCAGTACTTC
TRBJ2-3,few,NA,TRBV7-9,CASIPDSQPAQGTPTDTQYF,TGTGCCAGCATCCCTGATTCCCAGCCCGCCCAAGGGACACCCACAGATACGCAGTATTTT
TRBJ2-7,NA,NA,TRBV5-1,CASSLAAETYERYF,TGCGCCAGCAGCTTGGCAGCGGAAACCTACGAGCGGTACTTC
TRBJ1-2,few,NA,TRBV27,CASSFGVGSSNYGYTF,TGTGCCAGCAGTTTCGGGGTCGGCTCCTCTAACTATGGCTACACCTTC
TRBJ1-1,many,NA,TRBV29-1,CSVESPSGTHYGLNTEAFF,TGCAGCGTTGAAAGCCCCTCCGGCACCCACTATGGGTTGAACACTGAAGCTTTCTTT
TRBJ2-7,NA,TRBD2,TRBV9,CASSKGDYSYEQYF,TGTGCCAGCAGCAAAGGGGACTACTCCTACGAGCAGTACTTC
TRBJ1-5,NA,NA,TRBV28,CASSFAGESNQPQHF,TGTGCCAGCAGTTTTGCAGGGGAGAGCAATCAGCCCCAGCATTTT
TRBJ2-7,NA,TRBD2,TRBV12-5,CASGPMGLEESYEQYF,TGTGCTAGTGGTCCCATGGGACTAGAGGAAAGCTACGAGCAGTACTTC
TRBJ2-7,few,NA,TRBV5-6,CASSLYSGYYEQYF,TGTGCCAGCAGCTTGTACTCCGGCTACTACGAGCAGTACTTC
TRBJ2-6,many,TRBD1,TRBV4-3,CASSPKGAAGANVLTF,TGCGCCAGCAGCCCGAAGGGGGCAGCTGGGGCCAACGTCCTGACTTTC
TRBJ2-7,many,TRBD2,TRBV9,CASSLKPGGDEQYF,TGTGCCAGCAGCCTGAAGCCGGGAGGCGACGAGCAGTACTTC
TRBJ1-4,many,NA,TRBV29-1,CSVESGPGEKLFF,TGCAGCGTTGAATCCGGGCCAGGGGAAAAACTGTTTTTT
TRBJ1-6,few,NA,TRBV12-3/TRBV12-4,CASSFIPRPLHF,TGTGCCAGCAGTTTTATTCCTCGACCCCTCCACTTT
TRBJ2-7,NA,NA,TRBV11-2,CASSYGTSSYEQYF,TGTGCCAGCAGCTACGGGACATCGTCCTACGAGCAGTACTTC
TRBJ1-1,many,NA,TRBV5-5,CASSLDDRLYNTEAFF,TGTGCCAGCAGCTTGGACGATAGGTTATATAACACTGAAGCTTTCTTT